This is a list of T cell receptor beta chains from one sample in a study of PD-1 and CTLA-4 blockade in melanoma. Method: immunoSEQ multiplex PCR; TCRdb's copy keeps in-frame clones and lacks some. The table includes 9,000 to 13,000 clones, around 82% detected once. This specimen was CD8+ T cells from peripheral blood, taken from a patient given anti-PD-1 treatment. The receptors were gathered from a human donor with melanoma. CDR3s include the opening cysteine and the closing phenylalanine or tryptophan. Fields, in order: V gene, J gene, clone size, D gene, CDR3 length, CDR3 DNA, CDR3 protein. The D gene is left open where the match is weak. Expanded clones get a size class; other rows say once, few or many, or leave the size out.

>TRBV7-8|TRBJ2-7|.|.|16
TGTGCCAGCAGCTTAGCGGTTTTAGCTTCCGCCTACGAGCAGTACTTC
CASSLAVLASAYEQYF
>TRBV9|TRBJ2-3|.|.|15
TGTGCCAGCAGCGTAGGTGGAGAAAACACAGATACGCAGTATTTT
CASSVGGENTDTQYF
>TRBV4-1|TRBJ1-3|.|.|12
TGCGCCAGCAGCCCTGATGGAAACACCATATATTTT
CASSPDGNTIYF
>TRBV11-2|TRBJ1-6|.|.|15
TGTGCCAGCAGTTTCCTCGTCAGGGGACAATCACCCCTCCACTTT
CASSFLVRGQSPLHF
>TRBV11-3|TRBJ1-6|once|.|14
TGTGCCAGCAGCTTCGGGGGTAGTAATTCACCCCTCCACTTT
CASSFGGSNSPLHF
>TRBV7-2|TRBJ1-2|.|.|15
TGTGCCAGCAGCTTATTCGTCACAACTAACTATGGCTACACCTTC
CASSLFVTTNYGYTF
>TRBV6-5|TRBJ1-2|.|.|13
TGTGCCAGCAGTTACTCTGGAGGCGATGGCTACACCTTC
CASSYSGGDGYTF
>TRBV3-1/TRBV3-2|TRBJ2-1|.|.|16
TGTGCCAGCAGCCAAGGGGGGGGCCTAGGGTACAATGAGCAGTTCTTC
CASSQGGGLGYNEQFF
>TRBV11-3|TRBJ2-7|.|.|15
TGTGCCAGCAGCCCGACTTGGGGAGGATCCTACGAGCAGTACTTC
CASSPTWGGSYEQYF
>TRBV3-1/TRBV3-2|TRBJ2-3|.|.|18
TGTGCCAGCAGCCAAGATATCGGACAGATTTCTAGCACAGATACGCAGTATTTT
CASSQDIGQISSTDTQYF
>TRBV5-8|TRBJ2-7|few|.|12
TGTGCCAGCAGCATGGACATTTACGAGCAGTACTTC
CASSMDIYEQYF
>TRBV9|TRBJ2-2|.|.|15
TGTGCCAGCAGCTACAGAGGGCCCAACACCGGGGAGCTGTTTTTT
CASSYRGPNTGELFF
>TRBV7-9|TRBJ2-1|once|.|16
TGTGCCAGCAGCCGATCCGGGACCTCGAGGTACAATGAGCAGTTCTTC
CASSRSGTSRYNEQFF
>TRBV6-4|TRBJ1-5|.|.|13
TGTGCCAGCGCGATACAGGAAAATCAGCCCCAGCATTTT
CASAIQENQPQHF
>TRBV6-1|TRBJ2-3|.|TRBD2|21
TGTGCCAGCAGTGAATTCGTGGGGTGGGCATGGGAGCGGGAGGACTCAGATACGCAGTATTTT
CASSEFVGWAWEREDSDTQYF
>TRBV7-2|TRBJ1-2|.|.|14
TGTGCCAGCAGCCTATCTACACCTAACTATGGCTACACCTTC
CASSLSTPNYGYTF